A single T cell receptor (beta chain) is shown here with its context. Its antigen is as yet unknown. The data belong to a study of vaccination and CD4 T cells after COVID-19. About the research overall: Convalescent cases consisted of six males and four females, of whom two were Hispanic.

The CDR3 spans 12 residues. The V gene's germline CDR1 is SQVTM and CDR2 ANQGSEA. V was cut by 7 bases and J by 6 bases, with 16 bases left in between. Cultured CD4+ T cell DNA underwent sequencing with the Oncomine TCR Beta short-read assay. Using its own MiXCR run on the PCR reads, TCRdb lists one record per CDR3 protein. In the table there are about 9,600 distinct CDR3 sequences, around 38% of which are singletons. Regarding treatment: roughly 10-day PBMC culture with coronavirus spike peptide pools or control peptides (ViraFEST assay). According to the study, CD4+ T cells from the unexposed donor were gathered ahead of the COVID-19 pandemic (2011-2018).

This sequence was found in a human donor in good health. V gene TRBV29-1 combines with J gene TRBJ2-7, with a possible D match to TRBD2 (5 bases). The sequenced sample was CD4+ T cells from blood, cultured in vitro. CDR3 protein: CSAGIGGLEQYF. CDR3 in DNA: TGCAGCGCTGGAATCGGAGGTCTCGAGCAGTACTTC.